This entry is about one T cell receptor (beta chain). The sample originates from a study of blood T cell repertoires in COVID-19. Overall study context: Acute and convalescent COVID-19 specimens originated in the United States, Italy and Spain. T cells, B-cell-depleted T cells, or PBMCs supplied cDNA or gDNA.

Authors' data handling: Quantification of nucleated cells was approximated via reference gene primer amplification. Clones were read by immunoSEQ multiplex PCR, and TCRdb kept only the in-frame ones, dropping some. For V, J and clone size, that table is used; D and trimming come from the DNA. The table lists around 140,000 clones, roughly 87% of them singletons. This CDR3 contains 17 residues. The V segment lost 4 bases and the J segment 6 bases; nucleotides outside the gene matches: 18. Germline V gene lookup returns CDR1 KGHSH and CDR2 LQKENI. The sequence derives from a human donor in a cohort sampled during active COVID-19. Sequenced input: peripheral blood. The rearrangement uses TRBV18 and TRBJ2-7, with 7 bases matching TRBD1. CDR3 bases: TGTGCCAGCTCACAAAATCTACAGGGGTCCCCGTTGGGCGAGCAGTACTTC. As protein: CASSQNLQGSPLGEQYF.